A single sample gave rise to the 32 T cell receptor beta chains below, sequenced in a study of blood T cells in healthy people across ages. Sample-barcoded 5' priming and a J-beta primer mix drove a second PCR of about 6 to 12 cycles. Via MiXCR, TCRdb re-called the 5' RACE reads, giving one row per CDR3 protein. The repertoire holds 920,000 or so distinct CDR3 sequences, around 43% seen once, with about 20% in the top ten. Specimen: blood. These receptors were obtained from a woman aged 55-69 years in good health.

Details on this clonotype: Sequence at one end of the junction differs from germline and may be a read error. The V gene is TRBV20-1, the J gene TRBJ2-5; no reliable D call. The CDR3 consists of 10 residues. Germline CDR1 DFQATT, CDR2 SNEGSKA (reference sequence). The CDR3 loop is CSAGKETRYF. In DNA form, the CDR3 reads TGCAGTGCCGGAAAAGAGACCCGGTACTTC.

The chain combines TRBV7-2 with TRBJ2-3, with D maybe TRBD2 (6 bases). Germline CDR1 reads SGHTA; CDR2 reads FQGNSA. The CDR3 extends over 16 amino acids. V dropped 9 bases and J dropped 3 bases, with 22 bases sitting between them. CDR3 protein: CASPILGGVATDTQYF. The CDR3 DNA sequence: TGTGCCAGTCCGATTTTGGGGGGAGTAGCGACAGATACGCAGTATTTT.

A remark on this clonotype: Mismatch with germline at one junction end may stem from a read error. This rearrangement joins TRBV20-1 to TRBJ2-1; 8 bases are shared with TRBD2. CDR3 size: 14 residues. Per the germline V gene, CDR1 is DFQATT and CDR2 is SNEGSKA (reference sequence). CDR3 region: CSTSGSRRFGEQFF. The CDR3 DNA reads as TGCAGTACTAGCGGTAGCAGGAGGTTTGGTGAGCAGTTCTTC.

V and J are TRBV3-1 and TRBJ2-7, with 10 bases lining up with TRBD2. The V and J ends lost 5 bases and 0 bases, in that order; junction bases with no gene match: 4. The CDR3 is 15 residues long. Germline CDR1 reads LGHDT; CDR2 reads YNNKEL (reference sequence). Written as DNA, the CDR3 is TGTGCCAGCAGCACCCCTAGCGGGAGCTCCTACGAGCAGTACTTC. Its translation: CASSTPSGSSYEQYF.

This clonotype has just a few counts. The chain couples TRBV7-6 to TRBJ2-4, with D perhaps matching TRBD2 (6 bases). CDR1 is SGHVS, CDR2 FNYEAQ, per germline. The CDR3 runs 13 residues. The ends were cut back, 6 bases at V and 3 bases at J, with 9 bases in the middle. CDR3 nucleotides: TGTGCCAGCAGTCTGGGGGGCAAAAACATTCAGTACTTC. Translation gives CASSLGGKNIQYF.

This chain connects TRBV5-1 to TRBJ2-2, with TRBD2 identical over 8 bases. Germline V gene lookup returns CDR1 SGHRS and CDR2 YFSETQ. After removal of 1 base from V and 6 bases from J, the junction contained 8 bases not matched to a gene. This CDR3 spans 16 amino acids. The DNA for the CDR3 is TGCGCCAGCAGCTTGATGAGCGGGAGAGGGGCCGGGGAGCTGTTTTTT. Translating it yields CASSLMSGRGAGELFF.

DNA of the CDR3: TGCAGCGTAGCCGGGACTACCCGCTCCTACAATGAGCAGTTCTTC. It specifies CSVAGTTRSYNEQFF. V gene TRBV29-1 combines with J gene TRBJ2-1, with 7 positions matching TRBD2. The CDR3 is made up of 15 amino acids. Germline V CDR1 and CDR2: SQVTM, ANQGSEA. Trimming at V came to 6 bases and at J to 0 bases, leaving 8 bases not matched to a gene.

The chain has TRBV3-1 and TRBJ2-5; TRBD1 aligns across 8 bases. The J call is in doubt because the DNA end fits TRBJ2-7 better. The CDR3 has 14 amino acids. Germline loops: CDR1 LGHDT, CDR2 YNNKEL (reference sequence). The CDR3 here is CASSHSTGVYEQYF. For the CDR3, the DNA is TGTGCCAGCAGCCACTCGACAGGGGTGTACGAGCAGTACTTC.

This clonotype has just a few counts. The chain joins TRBV18 to TRBJ2-7; no clear D. Germline assignment: CDR1 KGHSH and CDR2 LQKENI. The CDR3 has 13 amino acids. The V and J ends lost 3 bases and 4 bases respectively, with 10 bases between them. CDR3 DNA: TGTGCCAGCTCACCCATAATGGGTTACGAGCAGTACTTC. This encodes CASSPIMGYEQYF. Using reference TRBV18 and TRBJ2-7 for the parts outside the CDR3, the full variable domain is NAGVMQNPRHLVRRRGQEARLRCSPMKGHSHVYWYRQLPEEGLKFMVYLQKENIIDESGMPKERFSAEFPKEGPSILRIQQVVRGDSAAYFCASSPIMGYEQYFGPGTRLTVT.

The genes are TRBV30 and TRBJ2-4; 10 bases map to TRBD1. Matching the DNA end better, TRBJ2-7 makes the J call doubtful. CDR1 GTSNPN and CDR2 SVGIG come from the germline V gene (reference sequence). The CDR3 runs 13 residues. The CDR3 DNA reads as TGTGCCGGGACCGGGACAGGGGAGGACGAGCAGTACTTC. It yields the protein CAGTGTGEDEQYF.

Regarding this clonotype: The junction departs from germline at one end; a sequencing error may be responsible. This chain links TRBV29-1 with TRBJ2-6, with 8 bases fitting TRBD2. The CDR3 loop spans 18 amino acids. Germline V gives CDR1 SQVTM, CDR2 ANQGSEA. CDR3 region: CSVVLPRQRGSGANVPTF. The CDR3 DNA reads as TGCAGCGTTGTCCTCCCACGACAGCGGGGGTCTGGGGCCAACGTCCCGACTTTC. Using reference TRBV29-1 and TRBJ2-6 for the parts outside the CDR3, the full variable domain is SAVISQKPSRDICQRGTSLTIQCQVDSQVTMMFWYRQQPGQSLTLIATANQGSEATYESGFVIDKFPISRPNLTFSTLTVSNMSPEDSSIYLCSVVLPRQRGSGANVPTFGAGSRLTVL.

This clonotype was seen a handful of times. The chain employs TRBV27 and TRBJ2-7; weak D call: TRBD2 (5 bases). The V and J ends lost 6 bases and 1 base respectively, with 13 bases between them. Looked up from germline, CDR1 is MNHEY and CDR2 is SMNVEV (reference sequence). The CDR3 spans 14 residues. CDR3 nucleotide sequence: TGTGCCAGCAGGAGGATCGGGATTTCCTACGAGCAGTACTTC. This sequence encodes CASRRIGISYEQYF.

V is TRBV18 and J is TRBJ2-2, with D hard to call. CDR3 length equals 13 residues. CDR1 and CDR2 (germline): KGHSH, LQKENI. Trimming removed 4 bases at V and 8 bases at J, with 11 bases between. The CDR3 reads CASSLELAGELFF. CDR3 DNA: TGTGCCAGCTCACTGGAACTCGCTGGGGAGCTGTTTTTT.

This chain uses TRBV27 with TRBJ2-7; perhaps TRBD2 as D (6 bases). This CDR3 contains 15 residues. CDR1 is MNHEY and CDR2 is SMNVEV in the germline V gene (reference sequence). The V end lost 2 bases, the J end lost 7 bases, and 18 bases lay between the germline ends. The CDR3 coding sequence is TGTGCCAGCAGTTTAGGCGGGACGCTCTTAAATGAGCAGTACTTC. This translates into CASSLGGTLLNEQYF.

The chain is built from TRBV29-1 and TRBJ2-4; tentatively, D is TRBD1 (6 bases). Germline CDR1 is SQVTM and CDR2 is ANQGSEA. V was cut by 7 bases and J by 13 bases, with 20 bases left in between. The CDR3 loop spans 12 amino acids. CDR3 bases: TGCAGCGCAATCCCGGACAGCCACAAGCAGTACTTC. Protein sequence: CSAIPDSHKQYF.

The chain employs TRBV4-1 and TRBJ2-5, with D maybe TRBD2 (8 bases). This CDR3 spans 18 amino acids. V lost 3 bases and J 11 bases, leaving 31 bases between the germline ends. CDR1 is MGHRA, CDR2 YSYEKL, per germline. CDR3 protein: CASSQGSDVAGRGPEQYF. CDR3 coding DNA: TGCGCCAGCAGCCAGGGCTCTGACGTAGCGGGAAGGGGGCCTGAGCAGTACTTC.

This clonotype was observed at least ten times. The chain carries TRBV10-3 and TRBJ2-1; D may be TRBD1 (7 bases). The V gene lost 6 bases and the J gene lost 7 bases, with 16 bases spanning the gap. CDR1 ENHRY and CDR2 SYGVKD come from the germline V gene. The CDR3 has 14 residues. The CDR3 spells CAIRSTGTENEQFF. In nucleotides, the CDR3 is TGTGCCATCAGGTCGACAGGGACTGAGAATGAGCAGTTCTTC.

This clonotype was observed a few times. This sequence joins TRBV6-1 and TRBJ2-3, with 11 bases fitting TRBD2. In germline, CDR1 is MNHNS, CDR2 SASEGT. J gave up 9 bases and V 6 bases, and 20 bases lay outside the gene matches. This CDR3 spans 18 amino acids. The CDR3 DNA follows: TGTGCCAGCAGCCCATCGAGCCCGCTAGCGGGAGGCAGCGTAACGCAGTATTTT. Encoded protein: CASSPSSPLAGGSVTQYF.

The chain carries TRBV28 and TRBJ2-4, with TRBD2 as a possible D gene (5 bases). Near its end, the DNA agrees better with TRBJ2-7, so the J call may be wrong. CDR3 length: 14 amino acids. Germline CDR1 MDHEN, CDR2 SYDVKM. The CDR3 here is CASSLRAVHYEQYF. Here the CDR3 DNA reads TGTGCCAGCAGTTTGAGAGCGGTCCACTACGAGCAGTACTTC.

The rearrangement links TRBV11-2 to TRBJ2-1, with 12 bases identical to TRBD1. V gave up 5 bases and J gave up 1 base; unmatched junction bases: 12. Germline loops: CDR1 SGHAT, CDR2 FQNNGV. This CDR3 is built from 19 residues. The DNA for the CDR3 is TGTGCCAGCAGCCATCCGGGACAGGGGGCGTTGGGTTCCTACAATGAGCAGTTCTTC. The encoded protein is CASSHPGQGALGSYNEQFF. Drawing the rest from reference TRBV11-2 and TRBJ2-1, the complete variable domain is EAGVAQSPRYKIIEKRQSVAFWCNPISGHATLYWYQQILGQGPKLLIQFQNNGVVDDSQLPKDRFSAERLKGVDSTLKIQPAKLEDSAVYLCASSHPGQGALGSYNEQFFGPGTRLTVL.

The CDR3 region is CASNFGGTSGEQFF. Here the CDR3 DNA reads TGTGCCAGTAATTTCGGGGGGACTTCGGGTGAGCAGTTCTTC. V is TRBV5-6 and J is TRBJ2-1, with TRBD2 matching 7 bases. V lost 8 bases and J lost 9; bases outside the gene matches: 14. CDR1 SGHDT and CDR2 YYEEEE come from the germline V gene. CDR3 length: 14 residues.

The CDR3 loop is CASSLAGGPSLGKLFF. As DNA, the CDR3 is TGTGCCAGCAGCTTAGCGGGGGGCCCGTCTCTCGGGAAACTGTTTTTT. The rearrangement uses TRBV7-6 and TRBJ1-4; perhaps TRBD1 as D (6 bases). This CDR3 has 16 residues. V was shortened by 0 bases and J by 11 bases, with 19 bases between the two germline ends. In germline, CDR1 is SGHVS, CDR2 FNYEAQ.

This clonotype was seen a handful of times. The rearrangement links TRBV14 to TRBJ2-7, with 10 bases identical to TRBD2. Trimming cost V 7 bases and J 6 bases; bases outside gene matches: 9. Germline lookup yields CDR1 SGHDN and CDR2 FVKESK. This CDR3 spans 14 amino acids. Here the CDR3 DNA reads TGTGCCAGCACGGCTAGCGGGAGTTTAAGCGAGCAGTACTTC. Translation: CASTASGSLSEQYF.

V usage is TRBV3-1 and J usage is TRBJ2-7; TRBD2 matches at 12 bases. V dropped 0 bases and J dropped 4; count of bases not matched to a gene: 7. The V gene's germline CDR1 is LGHDT and CDR2 YNNKEL (reference sequence). This CDR3 contains 17 residues. The CDR3 here is CASSQENLAGGPYEQYF. The CDR3 coding sequence is TGTGCCAGCAGCCAAGAAAACCTAGCGGGAGGGCCGTACGAGCAGTACTTC.

The chain combines TRBV7-3 with TRBJ2-4; D perhaps matches TRBD2 (7 bases). There are 15 residues in the CDR3. CDR1 and CDR2 (germline): SGHTA, FQGTGA. Trimming took off 5 bases at V and 7 bases at J, with 18 bases between the two ends. CDR3 region: CASSPGSGTRNIQYF. In DNA, the CDR3 is TGTGCCAGCAGCCCGGGGAGCGGGACAAGGAACATTCAGTACTTC.

V and J are TRBV5-1 and TRBJ2-4; D perhaps matches TRBD1 (5 bases). The CDR3 extends over 12 amino acids. The germline gives CDR1 SGHRS, CDR2 YFSETQ. Trimming stripped 0 bases from V and 13 bases from J, with 11 bases between. In nucleotides, the CDR3 is TGCGCCAGCAGCTTGGAAGGGGCGGCGCAGTACTTC. As protein: CASSLEGAAQYF. Full variable domain (outside the CDR3, taken from reference TRBV5-1 and TRBJ2-4): KAGVTQTPRYLIKTRGQQVTLSCSPISGHRSVSWYQQTPGQGLQFLFEYFSETQRNKGNFPGRFSGRQFSNSRSEMNVSTLELGDSALYLCASSLEGAAQYFGAGTRLSVL.

This clonotype was observed many times. V is TRBV6-2 or TRBV6-3 and J is TRBJ2-1; TRBD1 matches 8 bases. The CDR3 runs 16 residues. CDR1 and CDR2 (germline): MNHEY, SVGEGT. V was clipped by 6 bases and J by 0 bases; unmatched bases: 7. The CDR3 here is CASRAPGTGSYNEQFF. In DNA form, the CDR3 reads TGTGCCAGCAGGGCCCCGGGGACAGGCTCCTACAATGAGCAGTTCTTC.

This sequence joins TRBV4-1 and TRBJ2-3, with 8 nucleotides matching TRBD2. Germline V gene lookup returns CDR1 MGHRA and CDR2 YSYEKL. CDR3 length: 15 residues. The trim removed 4 bases at V and 4 bases at J, leaving 7 bases unmatched. CDR3 bases: TGCGCCAGCAGCCTATTACGGGGGGGGGCAGATACGCAGTATTTT. Protein: CASSLLRGGADTQYF.

This clonotype was recorded a few times. The genes are TRBV21-1 and TRBJ2-7; TRBD1, the table's D call, lacks a check against the DNA. TRBV21-1 is a recognized pseudogene. The CDR3 runs to 15 residues. CDR3 sequence reads: CASSRDRGIYYEQYF. CDR3 bases: TGTGCCAGCAGCAGAGACAGGGGCATTTACTACGAGCAGTACTTC.

This clonotype was counted between two and nine times. V gene TRBV12-5 combines with J gene TRBJ2-1; D unclear. This CDR3 contains 17 residues. Per the germline V gene, CDR1 is LGHNT and CDR2 is FRNRAP. Trimming cost V 0 bases and J 3 bases, with 15 bases left between them. CDR3: CASGLVLGAPHYNEQFF. As DNA, the CDR3 is TGTGCTAGTGGTTTGGTACTCGGAGCGCCCCACTACAATGAGCAGTTCTTC.

The chain recombines TRBV12-3 or TRBV12-4 with TRBJ2-5, with D maybe TRBD1 (6 bases). CDR3 size: 15 residues. With 3 bases removed from V and 11 bases from J, the gap between germline ends came to 22 bases. The CDR3 DNA reads TGTGCCAGCAGTTTCTCGACAGGCCCCTACAATGAGCAGTACTTC. It codes for CASSFSTGPYNEQYF.

The J gene is TRBJ2-7, the V gene TRBV6-2 or TRBV6-3; 16 bases map to TRBD2. The germline V gene encodes CDR1 MNHEY and CDR2 SVGEGT. V gave up 6 bases and J gave up 4 bases; unmatched junction bases: 3. CDR3 length equals 15 residues. The CDR3 sequence: CASRGTSGRGYEQYF. In DNA form, the CDR3 reads TGTGCCAGCAGGGGGACTAGCGGGAGGGGATACGAGCAGTACTTC.